This TCR beta chain was sequenced for a study of blood T cell repertoires in COVID-19. Only in-frame clones appear in the TCRdb table, and some are missing; sequencing was by immunoSEQ multiplex PCR. The sample records 280,000 or so clones, around 85% being singletons. The CDR3 covers 16 residues. Germline loops: CDR1 ENHRY, CDR2 SYGVKD. V lost 0 bases, J lost 1 base, and 11 bases lay in between. The sequencing input was peripheral blood. This sequence originates from a woman in her 30s who had recovered from COVID-19. V is TRBV10-3 and J is TRBJ2-3, with D possibly being TRBD2 (7 bases). The CDR3 protein is CAISESGGPGTDTQYF. CDR3 in DNA: TGTGCCATCAGTGAGTCGGGGGGGCCCGGCACAGATACGCAGTATTTT.